This T cell receptor (beta chain) appears in the sequencing data of a study of cytomegalovirus exposure and HLA in healthy donors. Study-wide findings and caveats: It was reported that TCR beta sequences correctly inferred the HLA-A and HLA-B alleles for most subjects. In a later analysis, TCR beta V- and J-gene trimming showed a link to a missense DCLRE1C variant.

Germline CDR1 MGHRA, CDR2 YSYEKL. This CDR3 contains 14 residues. Trimming stripped 0 bases from V and 9 bases from J, with 15 bases between. The PCR ran on 60 Vbeta and 13 Jbeta primers. This table comes from immunoSEQ multiplex PCR, and its TCRdb copy is limited to in-frame clones, with some not included. The sample has about 160,000 clones; 60% to 80% are singletons. In its sample, this clone was seen a few times. Its antigen is unidentified. All donors participated as healthy donors of bone marrow. Sequencing was performed on PBMCs. The genes are TRBV4-1 and TRBJ2-7, with D tentatively TRBD2 (5 bases). This receptor was identified in a woman aged 25 to 45 in good health and CMV-seronegative. The CDR3 sequence: CASSQDPSSEAQYF. The CDR3 DNA reads as TGCGCCAGCAGCCAAGATCCTAGCTCCGAAGCGCAGTACTTC.